This is a list of T cell receptor beta chains from one sample in a study of OX40 agonist ivuxolimab in advanced cancers. The table came from immunoSEQ multiplex PCR; TCRdb's copy has only in-frame clones and leaves some out. The sample consists of approximately 87,000 clones, about 88% of them appearing once. The sequenced sample was CD4+ or CD8+ T cells sorted from blood, obtained in a trial of the OX40 agonist ivuxolimab. All receptors come from an adult with an advanced solid tumor such as melanoma, head and neck, liver or kidney cancer. Each CDR3 is given with its conserved first and last residue. Each record gives: V gene, clone size, D gene, CDR3 length, J gene, CDR3 DNA, CDR3 protein. A D gene is named only where the DNA matches it firmly. Expanded clones are given a class, and other clones once, few, many or no size at all.

v_gene: TRBV6-6; abundance: -; d_gene: TRBD1; len: 15; j_gene: TRBJ1-5; CDR3nt: TGTGCCAGCAGACGGGGTACAGGGGGCGGTCAGCCCCAGCATTTT; CDR3aa: CASRRGTGGGQPQHF
v_gene: TRBV2; abundance: -; d_gene: -; len: 16; j_gene: TRBJ2-2; CDR3nt: TGTGCCAGCAGTGAAGCGCCAGCGTCTAACACCGGGGAGCTGTTTTTT; CDR3aa: CASSEAPASNTGELFF
v_gene: TRBV27; abundance: -; d_gene: TRBD2; len: 16; j_gene: TRBJ2-3; CDR3nt: TGTGCCAGCAGTTTAGTTAGCGGGAGTATTACAGATACGCAGTATTTT; CDR3aa: CASSLVSGSITDTQYF
v_gene: TRBV7-8; abundance: -; d_gene: TRBD1; len: 15; j_gene: TRBJ1-4; CDR3nt: TGTGCCAGCAGCTTAGGGGTACAGGGGAGAGAAAAACTGTTTTTT; CDR3aa: CASSLGVQGREKLFF
v_gene: TRBV19; abundance: once; d_gene: -; len: 15; j_gene: TRBJ1-4; CDR3nt: TGTGCCAGTAGTATCCTAGCGGGAGTAGGGGAAAAACTGTTTTTT; CDR3aa: CASSILAGVGEKLFF
v_gene: TRBV4-1; abundance: once; d_gene: -; len: 16; j_gene: TRBJ2-5; CDR3nt: TGCGCCAGCAGCCAAGATCAGAGGGAACCTAGGGGGACCCAGTACTTC; CDR3aa: CASSQDQREPRGTQYF
v_gene: TRBV5-1; abundance: -; d_gene: -; len: 15; j_gene: TRBJ2-7; CDR3nt: TGCGCCAGCAGCTTGGTGCCGGGGGACTCGGGAGAGCAGTACTTC; CDR3aa: CASSLVPGDSGEQYF
v_gene: TRBV28; abundance: -; d_gene: -; len: 14; j_gene: TRBJ1-2; CDR3nt: TGTGCCAGCAGTTTATTCGGGGAGAACTATGGCTACACCTTC; CDR3aa: CASSLFGENYGYTF
v_gene: TRBV5-4; abundance: -; d_gene: -; len: 12; j_gene: TRBJ1-2; CDR3nt: TGTGCCAGCAGCGCAGGCCCCTATGGCTACACCTTC; CDR3aa: CASSAGPYGYTF
v_gene: TRBV15; abundance: -; d_gene: -; len: 16; j_gene: TRBJ1-3; CDR3nt: TGTGCCACCAGCTCCGGCGGGGCAGCCTCTGGAAACACCATATATTTT; CDR3aa: CATSSGGAASGNTIYF
v_gene: TRBV6-5; abundance: -; d_gene: -; len: 13; j_gene: TRBJ1-4; CDR3nt: TGTGCCAGCAGTTGGAGGGGCGAGGAAAAACTGTTTTTT; CDR3aa: CASSWRGEEKLFF
v_gene: TRBV4-2; abundance: once; d_gene: -; len: 14; j_gene: TRBJ2-7; CDR3nt: TGTGCCAGCAGCCAAGACGGTGGAACCTACGAGCAGTACTTC; CDR3aa: CASSQDGGTYEQYF
v_gene: TRBV29-1; abundance: -; d_gene: -; len: 13; j_gene: TRBJ1-3; CDR3nt: TGCAGCGCTGAACAGAGCTCTGGAAACACCATATATTTT; CDR3aa: CSAEQSSGNTIYF
v_gene: TRBV19; abundance: -; d_gene: TRBD2; len: 14; j_gene: TRBJ2-5; CDR3nt: TGTGCCAGTAGTAGGGCTAGCGGACAAGAGACCCAGTACTTC; CDR3aa: CASSRASGQETQYF
v_gene: TRBV7-8; abundance: -; d_gene: TRBD1; len: 14; j_gene: TRBJ2-7; CDR3nt: TGTGCCAGCAGCCCCGGGACAGGGTGGAGCGAGCAGTACTTC; CDR3aa: CASSPGTGWSEQYF
v_gene: TRBV27; abundance: -; d_gene: TRBD2; len: 18; j_gene: TRBJ2-1; CDR3nt: TGTGCCAGCAGTTTCAGCGGGAGGGTTCAAGGCTCCTACAATGAGCAGTTCTTC; CDR3aa: CASSFSGRVQGSYNEQFF
v_gene: TRBV21-1; abundance: -; d_gene: -; len: 20; j_gene: TRBJ2-7; CDR3nt: TGTGCCAGCAGCCAATACAACTTAGCGGGAGCCCTCAGGAGCTCCTACGAGCAGTACTTC; CDR3aa: CASSQYNLAGALRSSYEQYF
v_gene: TRBV9; abundance: -; d_gene: TRBD2; len: 16; j_gene: TRBJ2-1; CDR3nt: TGTGCCAGCAGCGTCGGACTAGCGGGAGCCATGGTTGAGCAGTTCTTC; CDR3aa: CASSVGLAGAMVEQFF
v_gene: TRBV16; abundance: -; d_gene: -; len: 17; j_gene: TRBJ2-1; CDR3nt: TGTGCCAGCAGCCCCCGACAGGTCGCGGGCTCCTACAATGAGCAGTTCTTC; CDR3aa: CASSPRQVAGSYNEQFF
v_gene: TRBV5-4; abundance: once; d_gene: -; len: 16; j_gene: TRBJ2-1; CDR3nt: TGTGCCAGCAGCTTGCCCTCGCGGAGCTCCTACAATGAGCAGTTCTTC; CDR3aa: CASSLPSRSSYNEQFF
v_gene: TRBV25-1; abundance: -; d_gene: TRBD1; len: 14; j_gene: TRBJ1-4; CDR3nt: TGTGCCAGCAGTGAACCGGGACAGAATGAAAAACTGTTTTTT; CDR3aa: CASSEPGQNEKLFF
v_gene: TRBV6-5; abundance: -; d_gene: -; len: 12; j_gene: TRBJ2-3; CDR3nt: TGTGCCAGCGGACTACCAGCCGCGACGCAGTATTTT; CDR3aa: CASGLPAATQYF
v_gene: TRBV5-1; abundance: -; d_gene: -; len: 16; j_gene: TRBJ2-7; CDR3nt: TGCGCCAGCAGCCCCTATAGCCCCAAAACCCCCTACGAGCAGTACTTC; CDR3aa: CASSPYSPKTPYEQYF
v_gene: TRBV5-1; abundance: -; d_gene: TRBD1; len: 15; j_gene: TRBJ2-1; CDR3nt: TGCGCCAGCAGCCCCGAGGGGGCTTGGGGCGATGAGCAGTTCTTC; CDR3aa: CASSPEGAWGDEQFF
v_gene: TRBV19; abundance: -; d_gene: TRBD1; len: 15; j_gene: TRBJ1-5; CDR3nt: TGTGCCAGTAATAACAGGGGGAACTACAATCAGCCCCAGCATTTT; CDR3aa: CASNNRGNYNQPQHF
v_gene: TRBV5-4; abundance: -; d_gene: TRBD2; len: 16; j_gene: TRBJ2-1; CDR3nt: TGTGCCAGCAGCTCGCGCTTAGCGGGGCCGTACAATGAGCAGTTCTTC; CDR3aa: CASSSRLAGPYNEQFF
v_gene: TRBV27; abundance: -; d_gene: TRBD1; len: 14; j_gene: TRBJ1-6; CDR3nt: TGTGCCAGCAGTACAAACAGGGGTAATTCACCCCTCCACTTT; CDR3aa: CASSTNRGNSPLHF
v_gene: TRBV6-1; abundance: once; d_gene: TRBD1; len: 13; j_gene: TRBJ1-1; CDR3nt: TGTGTCGCAGACAGGGGCCCCAACACTGAAGCTTTCTTT; CDR3aa: CVADRGPNTEAFF
v_gene: TRBV5-1; abundance: -; d_gene: TRBD2; len: 14; j_gene: TRBJ2-1; CDR3nt: TGCGCCAGCAGCTTAACACTAGCGGCCAATGAGCAGTTCTTC; CDR3aa: CASSLTLAANEQFF
v_gene: TRBV18; abundance: -; d_gene: -; len: 15; j_gene: TRBJ2-7; CDR3nt: TGTGCCAGCTCACCACTGCCTTCCCACTCCTACGAGCAGTACTTC; CDR3aa: CASSPLPSHSYEQYF
v_gene: TRBV29-1; abundance: -; d_gene: TRBD1; len: 14; j_gene: TRBJ2-3; CDR3nt: TGCAGCGTTGAACGGGACAGGCGCACAGATACGCAGTATTTT; CDR3aa: CSVERDRRTDTQYF
v_gene: TRBV28; abundance: -; d_gene: TRBD1; len: 15; j_gene: TRBJ2-2; CDR3nt: TGTGCCAGCAGCTTATCGGACAGGGCCACCGGGGAGCTGTTTTTT; CDR3aa: CASSLSDRATGELFF
v_gene: TRBV7-8; abundance: -; d_gene: -; len: 15; j_gene: TRBJ2-7; CDR3nt: TGTGCCAGCAGCTTAGTTTCGGCAGGGGCCTACGAGCAGTACTTC; CDR3aa: CASSLVSAGAYEQYF
v_gene: TRBV5-4; abundance: -; d_gene: TRBD1; len: 15; j_gene: TRBJ2-5; CDR3nt: TGTGCCAGCAGAGAGGACAGGGGCATGACTGAGACCCAGTACTTC; CDR3aa: CASREDRGMTETQYF
v_gene: TRBV7-3; abundance: -; d_gene: TRBD2; len: 16; j_gene: TRBJ2-3; CDR3nt: TGTGCCAGCAGCCCGTATACTAGCGGGAGCACAGATACGCAGTATTTT; CDR3aa: CASSPYTSGSTDTQYF
v_gene: TRBV5-1; abundance: -; d_gene: -; len: 12; j_gene: TRBJ1-1; CDR3nt: TGCGCCAGCAGCGCCGGGGAGACTGAAGCTTTCTTT; CDR3aa: CASSAGETEAFF
v_gene: TRBV5-5; abundance: -; d_gene: -; len: 13; j_gene: TRBJ1-1; CDR3nt: TGTGCCAGCAGCTTGGTTTCGGTGTTTGAAGCTTTCTTT; CDR3aa: CASSLVSVFEAFF
v_gene: TRBV18; abundance: -; d_gene: -; len: 12; j_gene: TRBJ2-5; CDR3nt: TGTGCCAGCTCAAGGGCTCAAGAGACCCAGTACTTC; CDR3aa: CASSRAQETQYF
v_gene: TRBV6-1; abundance: -; d_gene: TRBD1; len: 13; j_gene: TRBJ1-5; CDR3nt: TGTGCCAGCAATCAGGGGGCCTGGCAGCCCCAGCATTTT; CDR3aa: CASNQGAWQPQHF
v_gene: TRBV2; abundance: -; d_gene: -; len: 12; j_gene: TRBJ2-1; CDR3nt: TGTGCCAGCAGGAGCATTACGGGTGAGCAGTTCTTC; CDR3aa: CASRSITGEQFF
v_gene: TRBV14; abundance: -; d_gene: TRBD1; len: 15; j_gene: TRBJ1-2; CDR3nt: TGTGCCAGCAGCCAAGACGGACAGGGGTTGCTTGGCTACACCTTC; CDR3aa: CASSQDGQGLLGYTF
v_gene: TRBV11-3; abundance: -; d_gene: -; len: 12; j_gene: TRBJ2-3; CDR3nt: TGTGCCAGCACCGAAAGGAGTCGCGCGCAGTATTTT; CDR3aa: CASTERSRAQYF